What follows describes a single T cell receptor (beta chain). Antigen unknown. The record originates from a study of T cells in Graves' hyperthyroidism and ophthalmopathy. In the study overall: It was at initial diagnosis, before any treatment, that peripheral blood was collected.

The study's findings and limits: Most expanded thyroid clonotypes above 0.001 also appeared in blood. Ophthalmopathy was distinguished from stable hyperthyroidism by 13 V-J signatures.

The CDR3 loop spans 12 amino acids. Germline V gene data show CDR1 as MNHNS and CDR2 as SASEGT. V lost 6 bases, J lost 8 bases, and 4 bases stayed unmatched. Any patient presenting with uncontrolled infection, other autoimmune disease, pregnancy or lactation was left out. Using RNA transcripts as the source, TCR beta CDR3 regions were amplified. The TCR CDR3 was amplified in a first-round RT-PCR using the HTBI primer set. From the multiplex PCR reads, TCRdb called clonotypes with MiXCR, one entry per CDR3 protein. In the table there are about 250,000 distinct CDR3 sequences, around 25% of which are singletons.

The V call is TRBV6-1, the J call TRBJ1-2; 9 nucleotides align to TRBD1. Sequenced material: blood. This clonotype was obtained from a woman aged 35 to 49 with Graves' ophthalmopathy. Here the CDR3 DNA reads TGTGCCAGCAGAGACAGGGGGAAGGGCTACACCTTC. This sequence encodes CASRDRGKGYTF.